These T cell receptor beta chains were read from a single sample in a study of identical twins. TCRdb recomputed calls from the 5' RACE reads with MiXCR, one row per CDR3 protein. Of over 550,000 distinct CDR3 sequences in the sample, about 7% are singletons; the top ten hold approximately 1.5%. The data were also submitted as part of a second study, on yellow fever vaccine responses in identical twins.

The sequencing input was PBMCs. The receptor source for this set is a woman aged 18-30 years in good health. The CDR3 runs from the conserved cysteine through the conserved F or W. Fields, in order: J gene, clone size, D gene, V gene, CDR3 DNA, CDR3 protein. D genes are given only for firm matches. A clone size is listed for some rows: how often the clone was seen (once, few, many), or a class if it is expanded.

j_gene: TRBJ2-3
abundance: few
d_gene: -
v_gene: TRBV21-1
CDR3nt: TGTGCCAGCAGCAATTCGAAGGAGCGGGAGTGCACAGATACGCAGTATTTT
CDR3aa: CASSNSKERECTDTQYF

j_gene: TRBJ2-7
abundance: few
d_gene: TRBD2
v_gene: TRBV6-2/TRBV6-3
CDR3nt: TGTGCCAGCAGCTCTAGCGGGAGGACCTACGAGCAGTACTTC
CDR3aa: CASSSSGRTYEQYF

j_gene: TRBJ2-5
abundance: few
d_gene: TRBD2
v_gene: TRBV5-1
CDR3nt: TGCGCCAGCAGCTTGTCTAGCGGGAGTAGGGAGACCCAGTACTTC
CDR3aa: CASSLSSGSRETQYF

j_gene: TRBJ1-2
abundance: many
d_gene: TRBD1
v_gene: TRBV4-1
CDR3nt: TGCGCCAGTGCGATGGACAGGGGGTATGGCTACACCTTC
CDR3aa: CASAMDRGYGYTF

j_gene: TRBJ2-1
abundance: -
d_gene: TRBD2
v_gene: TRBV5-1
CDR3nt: TGCGCCAGCAGCTTGGTTGGGGCGGGAGCGTGGAATGAGCAGTTCTTC
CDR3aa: CASSLVGAGAWNEQFF

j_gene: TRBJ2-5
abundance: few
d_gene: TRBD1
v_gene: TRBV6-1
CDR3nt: TGTGCCAGCAGCCAATTAGGGACAGGACAAGAGACCCAGTACTTC
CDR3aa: CASSQLGTGQETQYF

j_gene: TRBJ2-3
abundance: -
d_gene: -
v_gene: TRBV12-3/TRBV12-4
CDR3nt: TGTGCCAGCAGTCGGACAGAAGGTCAGCCCCAGTATTTT
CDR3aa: CASSRTEGQPQYF

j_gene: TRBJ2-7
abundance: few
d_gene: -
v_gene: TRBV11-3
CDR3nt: TGTGCCAGCAACTCCAACGGCCTACCCGAGCAGTACTTC
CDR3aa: CASNSNGLPEQYF

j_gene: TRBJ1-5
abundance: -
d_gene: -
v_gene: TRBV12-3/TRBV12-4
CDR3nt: TGTGCCAGCAGCCTTCGGGGGATGCGTCAGCCCCAGCATTTT
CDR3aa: CASSLRGMRQPQHF

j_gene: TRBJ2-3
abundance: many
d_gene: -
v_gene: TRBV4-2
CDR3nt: TGTGCCAGCAGCACTTCGGCAGATACGCAGTATTTT
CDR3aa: CASSTSADTQYF

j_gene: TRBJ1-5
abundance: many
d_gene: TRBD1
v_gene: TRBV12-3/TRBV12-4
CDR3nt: TGTGCCAGCAGTTTGTCGGACAGGGAGGCCCAGCCCCAGCATTTT
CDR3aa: CASSLSDREAQPQHF

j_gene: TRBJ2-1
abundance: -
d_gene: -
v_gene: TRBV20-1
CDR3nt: TGCAGTGCTCGGCGTCGGTTGCGGGGAGAAAACTACAATGAGCAGTTCTTC
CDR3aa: CSARRRLRGENYNEQFF

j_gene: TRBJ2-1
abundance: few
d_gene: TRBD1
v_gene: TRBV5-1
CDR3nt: TGCGCCAGCAGCTCCAAACAGGGGTTTTATGATGAGCAGTTCTTC
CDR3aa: CASSSKQGFYDEQFF

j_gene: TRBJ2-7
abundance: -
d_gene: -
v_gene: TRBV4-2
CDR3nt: TGTGCCAGCAGCCAAGTCGGCGGGTTAGATACCTACGAGCAGTACTTC
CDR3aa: CASSQVGGLDTYEQYF

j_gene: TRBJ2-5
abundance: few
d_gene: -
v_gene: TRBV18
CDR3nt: TGTGCCAGCTCACCATTCACAGGGAAAGAGACCCAGTACTTC
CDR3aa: CASSPFTGKETQYF

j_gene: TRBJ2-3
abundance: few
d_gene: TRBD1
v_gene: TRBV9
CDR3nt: TGTGCCAGCAGCTTTTCCGGGACAGGGGGCTACGATACGCAGTATTTT
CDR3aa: CASSFSGTGGYDTQYF

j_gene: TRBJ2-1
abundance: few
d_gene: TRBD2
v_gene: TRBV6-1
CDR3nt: TGTGCCAGCAGGCGGACTAGTTTTGGTCACAATGAGCAGTTCTTC
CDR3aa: CASRRTSFGHNEQFF

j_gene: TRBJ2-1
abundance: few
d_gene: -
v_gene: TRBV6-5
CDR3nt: TGTGCCAGCAGTTACTTTGGTGGGTTCGGACAGATATACAATGAGCAGTTCTTC
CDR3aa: CASSYFGGFGQIYNEQFF

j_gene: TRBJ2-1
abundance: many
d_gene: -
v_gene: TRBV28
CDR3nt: TGTGCCAGCAGTTTCGGGCGGACCTACAATGAGCAGTTCTTC
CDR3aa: CASSFGRTYNEQFF

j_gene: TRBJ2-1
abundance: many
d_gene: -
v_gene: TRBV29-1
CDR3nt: TGCAGCGTTGAGTGGCGGGTATCCTACAATGAGCAGTTCTTC
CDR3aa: CSVEWRVSYNEQFF

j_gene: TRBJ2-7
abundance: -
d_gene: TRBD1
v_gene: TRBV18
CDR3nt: TGTGCCAGCTCACTCCTTGGGACAGGGGGCACGGGGTACGAGCAGTACTTC
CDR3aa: CASSLLGTGGTGYEQYF

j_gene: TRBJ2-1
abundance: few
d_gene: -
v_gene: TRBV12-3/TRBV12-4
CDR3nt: TGTGCCAGCGGATCGAGAGACTCCTACAATGAGCAGTTCTTC
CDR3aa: CASGSRDSYNEQFF

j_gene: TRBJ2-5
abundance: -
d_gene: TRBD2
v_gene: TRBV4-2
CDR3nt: TGTGCCAGCAGCCAGTATCCCCCTAGCGGGGGGGGAGAGACCCAGTACTTC
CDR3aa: CASSQYPPSGGGETQYF